This TCR beta chain was documented in a study of blood T cells in healthy people across ages. This CDR3 comprises 12 residues. Trimming removed 6 bases at V and 1 base at J, with 4 bases between. Germline CDR1 and CDR2: MDHEN and SYDVKM. PCR was performed a second time for 7 to 11 cycles using a sample-barcoded 5' primer and a J-beta primer mix. TCRdb re-analysed the 5' RACE reads in MiXCR, keeping a single row per CDR3 protein. The table shows hundreds of thousands of distinct CDR3 sequences, with approximately 60% occurring only once. The sequenced sample consisted of blood. This receptor was taken from a man between 35 and 55 years old in good health. The chain carries TRBV28 and TRBJ1-5; unclear D gene. The CDR3 protein is CASRSSNQPQHF. In DNA, the CDR3 is TGTGCCAGCAGGTCAAGCAATCAGCCCCAGCATTTT.